One TCR beta chain is described in this entry. The antigen remains unidentified. This sample's time point: sample taken at primary tumor resection. Whole RNA obtained from tumor, nontumor lung or frozen PBMC underwent sequencing without sorting. This record comes from a study of spatial heterogeneity in lung cancer. On the study more broadly: Matched bulk RNA-seq yielded a T cell module score, and TCR transcript counts in tumor regions correlated strongly with that score.

Study-wide results and caveats: The authors estimated that roughly 7% of tumor T cells were covered for alpha chains and over 11% for beta chains. Within tumors, counts of expanded alpha and beta TCRs tracked tumor mutation counts.

CDR1 SEHNR and CDR2 FQNEAQ come from the germline V gene (reference sequence). The CDR3 extends over 16 amino acids. V shed 7 bases and J shed 7 bases, with 23 bases lying between them. TCRdb called the 5' RACE reads again in MiXCR, with one record for every CDR3 protein. The sample contains 5,000 to 7,000 distinct CDR3 sequences, approximately 15% of which appear only once. This sample comprised lung tumor tissue, obtained at surgery. This rearrangement joins TRBV7-9 to TRBJ2-1; the D call may be TRBD1 or TRBD2 (6 bases each). The TCR sequence derives from a male donor with early-stage non-small cell lung cancer. CDR3 region: CASNKWGAPSENEQFF. The CDR3, as DNA: TGTGCCAGCAACAAGTGGGGGGCGCCCTCCGAGAATGAGCAGTTCTTC.